This T cell receptor (beta chain) was obtained from a study of T cell responses to AZD1222 COVID-19 vaccine. Study-wide findings and caveats: Scientists sampled the repertoires only once the peak T cell response had passed. Among AZD1222 vaccinees, only 5 to 7 were seropositive at baseline. CD4 TCRs associated with vaccination spanned spike, dominating at 160-218 and 743-854.

Germline loops: CDR1 SGHRS, CDR2 YFSETQ. V shed 3 bases and J shed 7 bases, with 8 bases lying between them. The CDR3 runs 13 residues. About this clone: Antigen specificity is unknown.

Sequencing used immunoSEQ multiplex PCR; TCRdb keeps in-frame clones, though not all of them. This table has about 110,000 clones, over 85% appearing once. The genes are TRBV5-1 and TRBJ1-6, with a weak D call TRBD1 (5 bases). The TCR comes from an adult in good health. This sample comprised peripheral blood, obtained on day 0 of MenACWY control vaccination. DNA for the CDR3: TGCGCCAGCAGCTCAGAGGGGAATTCACCCCTCCACTTT. This encodes CASSSEGNSPLHF.